These T cell receptor beta chains were read from a single sample in a study of CD8+ T cells in alopecia areata. Sequencing was performed with immunoSEQ multiplex PCR; in TCRdb, only in-frame clones are kept and a portion is missing. The sample consists of around 150,000 clones, 50% to 70% of them appearing once. The input for sequencing was CD4+ T cells sorted from blood, taken at week 4, from a patient treated with tofacitinib. All receptors come from a human donor with alopecia areata. CDR3s include the opening cysteine and the closing phenylalanine or tryptophan. Each record gives: D gene, clone size, J gene, V gene, CDR3 DNA, CDR3 protein. D genes are given only for firm matches. For some rows the clone size is stated as once, few or many, or as a class when expanded; others skip it.

>-|-|TRBJ2-7|TRBV20-1
TGCAGTGCTAGGGCGGGCAACGAGCAGTACTTC
CSARAGNEQYF
>TRBD2|-|TRBJ2-3|TRBV30
TGTGCCTGGGGGAGCGGGGCCCGGGATACGCAGTATTTT
CAWGSGARDTQYF
>-|-|TRBJ2-6|TRBV7-9
TGTGCCAGCAGCCGACTTGGGGCAGCTGGGGCCAACGTCCTGACTTTC
CASSRLGAAGANVLTF
>-|-|TRBJ2-4|TRBV6-6
TGTGCCAGCAGTTCGGGAAGGGTCCAGTACTTC
CASSSGRVQYF
>-|-|TRBJ1-2|TRBV4-2
TGTGCCAGCAGCCAAGACCGTAGAGCTAACTATGGCTACACCTTC
CASSQDRRANYGYTF
>-|-|TRBJ1-2|TRBV15
TGTGCCACCAGCAGAGAGTCGTTATCCCTCGGGCCCAGGAGCTATGGCTACACCTTC
CATSRESLSLGPRSYGYTF
>-|-|TRBJ2-2|TRBV9
TGTGCCAGCAGCGTAGATGGGGGCACCGGGGAGCTGTTTTTT
CASSVDGGTGELFF
>-|-|TRBJ2-5|TRBV5-1
TGCGCCAGCAGCTCCGGACATCAAGGAATAGAGACCCAGTACTTC
CASSSGHQGIETQYF
>-|-|TRBJ1-1|TRBV6-6
TGTGCCAGCAGTTATGACTCCTGGGATGAAGCTTTCTTT
CASSYDSWDEAFF
>TRBD2|-|TRBJ2-3|TRBV9
TGTGCCAGCAGCGGTCGACTAGCGGGGGGCACAGATACGCAGTATTTT
CASSGRLAGGTDTQYF
>-|few|TRBJ2-5|TRBV20-1
TGCAGTGCTCGGACAGAGGAGACCCAGTACTTC
CSARTEETQYF
>-|few|TRBJ2-7|TRBV11-2
TGTGCCAGCAGCGGGACTTCCCACGAGCAGTACTTC
CASSGTSHEQYF
>-|-|TRBJ1-5|TRBV27
TGTGCCAGCAATCGGGCAGGGTTATCGAGCAATCAGCCCCAGCATTTT
CASNRAGLSSNQPQHF
>-|-|TRBJ2-5|TRBV15
TGTGCCACAGGGTTAGAGGTCGGGACCCAGTACTTC
CATGLEVGTQYF
>-|-|TRBJ1-1|TRBV5-1
TGCGCCAGCAGCCTAAACCCGGTCGGGGGCACTGAAGCTTTCTTT
CASSLNPVGGTEAFF
>-|-|TRBJ1-6|TRBV6-5
TGTGCCAGCAGTTATGACGGGCCCCTCCACTTT
CASSYDGPLHF
>-|-|TRBJ2-5|TRBV11-1
TGTGCCAGCAGCTTCGGACCTTCCAAGGGGGAGACCCAGTACTTC
CASSFGPSKGETQYF
>-|-|TRBJ1-5|TRBV7-6
TGTGCCAGCAGCCTGGGTCCGCTCAATCAGCCCCAGCATTTT
CASSLGPLNQPQHF
>-|-|TRBJ2-2|TRBV30
TGTGCCTGGATAACAGGGTTGAGTGGGGCCGGGGAGCTGTTTTTT
CAWITGLSGAGELFF
>TRBD2|-|TRBJ2-7|TRBV7-9
TGTGCCAGCAGCTTAGTAGCGGGGGAAGGCGAGCAGTACTTC
CASSLVAGEGEQYF
>TRBD2|once|TRBJ2-5|TRBV29-1
TGCAGCGGTTTAGCGGGGGGAGAGACCCAGTACTTC
CSGLAGGETQYF
>-|-|TRBJ2-6|TRBV30
TGTGCCTGGAGTGTAAACTCTGGGGCCAACGTCCTGACTTTC
CAWSVNSGANVLTF
>-|medium-sized|TRBJ1-5|TRBV19
TGTGCCAGTAGTAGGGGGAGGGATCAGCCCCAGCATTTT
CASSRGRDQPQHF
>-|-|TRBJ2-5|TRBV4-1
TGCGCCAGCAGCCAAGTCCCGACTCACCAAGAGACCCAGTACTTC
CASSQVPTHQETQYF
>TRBD2|-|TRBJ2-3|TRBV30
TGTGCCTGGAGTGTCGGCGGGGGGGCAAGGGATACGCAGTATTTT
CAWSVGGGARDTQYF
>-|-|TRBJ1-5|TRBV4-1
TGCGCCAGCAGCCGTGAGTGGGGGGTACAGCCCCAGCATTTT
CASSREWGVQPQHF
>TRBD1|-|TRBJ1-4|TRBV9
TGTGCCAGCAGTCAGGACAGGGCGGATGAAAAACTGTTTTTT
CASSQDRADEKLFF
>-|once|TRBJ1-6|TRBV5-6
TGTGCCAGCAGCTTATATCGGGACGAGAATTCACCCCTCCACTTT
CASSLYRDENSPLHF
>TRBD1|-|TRBJ2-2|TRBV23-1
TGCGCCAGCAGTCAATTTCAGGGGGTCGACACCGGGGAGCTGTTTTTT
CASSQFQGVDTGELFF
>TRBD1|-|TRBJ2-5|TRBV29-1
TGCAGCGTTGGCAGGGACAGAGGGGAGACCCAGTACTTC
CSVGRDRGETQYF
>-|few|TRBJ1-1|TRBV19
TGTGCCAGTAGTAGTACAGGTGTCACTGAAGCTTTCTTT
CASSSTGVTEAFF
>-|-|TRBJ2-1|TRBV5-1
TGCGCCAGCAGCTTGGCAGAGGGTACCTACAATGAGCAGTTCTTC
CASSLAEGTYNEQFF
>-|few|TRBJ1-2|TRBV7-2
TGTGCCAGCAGCTTAGCTAGGGGGACCTATGGCTACACCTTC
CASSLARGTYGYTF
>TRBD1|-|TRBJ1-5|TRBV10-3
TGTGCCATCAGTGAGTCAGAACAGGGGAATCAGCCCCAGCATTTT
CAISESEQGNQPQHF
>TRBD1|-|TRBJ1-2|TRBV2
TGTGCCACCCACAGGGACAGGGAGGACTATGGCTACACCTTC
CATHRDREDYGYTF
>TRBD1|-|TRBJ2-4|TRBV9
TGTGCCAGCAGCGTAGCCGGGACAGCGTCCAAAAACATTCAGTACTTC
CASSVAGTASKNIQYF
>-|-|TRBJ2-2|TRBV4-2
TGTGCCAGCAGCCAAGATTCTCAAGCGGACCGTGAGCTGTTTTTT
CASSQDSQADRELFF
>-|few|TRBJ1-2|TRBV30
TGTGCCTGGAGTGATGGGGGTTTGGGCTACACCTTC
CAWSDGGLGYTF
>-|-|TRBJ1-6|TRBV18
TGTGCCAGCTCGCGGGATCAGAGCCGAGATTCACCCCTCCACTTT
CASSRDQSRDSPLHF
>-|-|TRBJ2-7|TRBV6-5
TGTGCCAGCAGTACCGGGCCGTCCTACGAGCAGTACTTC
CASSTGPSYEQYF
>-|-|TRBJ1-1|TRBV6-5
TGTGCCAGCAGTTACGGGGGTGTTCCGGGAGGCACTGAAGCTTTCTTT
CASSYGGVPGGTEAFF
>-|-|TRBJ2-3|TRBV4-1
TGCGCCAGCAGCCCTCAACAGTTGTCAGATACGCAGTATTTT
CASSPQQLSDTQYF
>TRBD2|-|TRBJ2-7|TRBV5-1
TGCGCCAGCAGCCCGAGCGGGGGATCCTACGAGCAGTACTTC
CASSPSGGSYEQYF
>-|few|TRBJ2-7|TRBV6-5
TGTGCCAGCAGTTACGTATGGTTAGGGAAGCCCTACGAGCAGTACTTC
CASSYVWLGKPYEQYF
>-|-|TRBJ2-3|TRBV29-1
TGCAGCGCTTGCCCCGGGACAGATACGCAGTATTTT
CSACPGTDTQYF
>-|-|TRBJ2-2|TRBV7-7
TGTGCTACCCGTCAGGGCGGGGAGCTGTTTTTT
CATRQGGELFF
>-|-|TRBJ2-6|TRBV29-1
TGCAGCGTTGAAGACGGAGCGTTGACTGGGGCCAACGTCCTGACTTTC
CSVEDGALTGANVLTF
>-|-|TRBJ1-6|TRBV5-1
TGCGCCAGCGGCCGGGGTAATTCACCCCTCCACTTT
CASGRGNSPLHF
>TRBD1|-|TRBJ2-5|TRBV29-1
TGCAGTCACTTTCAGTCAGGGGGCGACGAGACCCAGTACTTC
CSHFQSGGDETQYF
>TRBD1|few|TRBJ1-1|TRBV29-1
TGCAGCGCTACCATCGGACAGGGATCTTCTGAAGCTTTCTTT
CSATIGQGSSEAFF
>TRBD1|-|TRBJ2-3|TRBV5-1
TGCGCCAGCAGCTTGGGTCGTTGGACAGGGAAAGATACGCAGTATTTT
CASSLGRWTGKDTQYF
>TRBD1|-|TRBJ2-1|TRBV2
TGTGCCAGCAGTACCCGGGACAGGGGATCCAGTGAGCAGTTCTTC
CASSTRDRGSSEQFF